This record covers a single T cell receptor (beta chain). This CDR3 is built from 11 residues. In germline, CDR1 is SGHDN, CDR2 FVKESK. Trimming removed 1 base at V and 6 bases at J, with 4 bases between. The validation cohort, a group of over a hundred subjects, included the donors and was separate from the approximately 680-subject first cohort. Measured with immunoSEQ multiplex PCR; TCRdb has only the in-frame clones, and not every one. The sample records over 45,000 clones, around 90% being singletons. This sample was included in a study of cytomegalovirus exposure and HLA in healthy donors. The specimen sequenced was PBMCs. The J gene is TRBJ2-7, the V gene TRBV14; no reliable D call. This sequence originates from a woman in her twenties or thirties in good health and CMV-seronegative. CDR3 sequence reads: CASSQVFEQYF. CDR3 nucleotides: TGTGCCAGCAGCCAAGTCTTCGAGCAGTACTTC.